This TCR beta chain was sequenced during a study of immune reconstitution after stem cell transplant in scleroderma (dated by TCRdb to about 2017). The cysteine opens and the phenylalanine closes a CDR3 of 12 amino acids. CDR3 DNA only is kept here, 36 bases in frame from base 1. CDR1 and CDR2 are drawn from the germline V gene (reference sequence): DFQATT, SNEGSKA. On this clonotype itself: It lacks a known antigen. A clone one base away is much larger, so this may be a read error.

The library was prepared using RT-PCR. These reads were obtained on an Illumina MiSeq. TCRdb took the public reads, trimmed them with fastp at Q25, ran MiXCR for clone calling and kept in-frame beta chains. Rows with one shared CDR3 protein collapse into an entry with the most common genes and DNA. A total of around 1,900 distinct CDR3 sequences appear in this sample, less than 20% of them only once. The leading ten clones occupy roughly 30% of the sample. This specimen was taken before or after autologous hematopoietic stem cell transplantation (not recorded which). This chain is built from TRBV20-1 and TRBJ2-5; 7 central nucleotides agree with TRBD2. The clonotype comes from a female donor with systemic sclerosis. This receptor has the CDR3 CSASGGREAQYF. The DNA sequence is TGCAGTGCTAGTGGCGGGAGAGAGGCCCAGTACTTC.